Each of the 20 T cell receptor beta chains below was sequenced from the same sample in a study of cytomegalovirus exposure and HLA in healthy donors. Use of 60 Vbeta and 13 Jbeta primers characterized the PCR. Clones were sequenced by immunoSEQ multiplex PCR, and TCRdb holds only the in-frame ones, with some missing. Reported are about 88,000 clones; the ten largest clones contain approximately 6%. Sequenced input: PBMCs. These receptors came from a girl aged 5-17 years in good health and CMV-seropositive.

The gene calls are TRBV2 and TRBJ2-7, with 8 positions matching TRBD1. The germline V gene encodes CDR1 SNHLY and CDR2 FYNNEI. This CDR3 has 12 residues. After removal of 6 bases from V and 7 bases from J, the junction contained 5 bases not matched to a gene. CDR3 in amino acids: CASRQDREEQYV. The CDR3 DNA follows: TGTGCCAGCAGGCAGGACAGGGAAGAGCAGTACGTC.

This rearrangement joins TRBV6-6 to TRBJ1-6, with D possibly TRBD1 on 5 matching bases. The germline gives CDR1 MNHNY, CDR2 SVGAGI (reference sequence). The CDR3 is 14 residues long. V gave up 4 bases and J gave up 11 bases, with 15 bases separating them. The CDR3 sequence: CASSSQGGGAPLHF. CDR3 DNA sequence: TGTGCCAGCAGTTCCCAGGGTGGTGGGGCACCCCTCCACTTT.

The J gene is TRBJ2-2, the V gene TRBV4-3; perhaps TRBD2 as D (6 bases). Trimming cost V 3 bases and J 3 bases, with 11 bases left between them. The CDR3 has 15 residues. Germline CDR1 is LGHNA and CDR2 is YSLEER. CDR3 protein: CASSQDIADTGELFF. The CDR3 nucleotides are TGCGCCAGCAGCCAGGACATAGCGGACACCGGGGAGCTGTTTTTT.

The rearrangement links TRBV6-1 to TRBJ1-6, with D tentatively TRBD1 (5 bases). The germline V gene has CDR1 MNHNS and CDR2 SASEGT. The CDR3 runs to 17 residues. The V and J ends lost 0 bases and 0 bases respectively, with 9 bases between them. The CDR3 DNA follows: TGTGCCAGCAGTGAAGCGGGGCGATACTCCTATAATTCACCCCTCCACTTT. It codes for CASSEAGRYSYNSPLHF.

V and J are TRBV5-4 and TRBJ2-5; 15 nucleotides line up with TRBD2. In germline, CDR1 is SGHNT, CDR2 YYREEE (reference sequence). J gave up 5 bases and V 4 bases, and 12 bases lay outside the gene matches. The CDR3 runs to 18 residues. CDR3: CASSEGLAGGPRGETQYF. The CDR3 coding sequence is TGTGCCAGCAGCGAAGGACTAGCGGGGGGGCCGCGTGGGGAGACCCAGTACTTC. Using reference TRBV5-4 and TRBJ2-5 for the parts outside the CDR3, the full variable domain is ETGVTQSPTHLIKTRGQQVTLRCSSQSGHNTVSWYQQALGQGPQFIFQYYREEENGRGNFPPRFSGLQFPNYSSELNVNALELDDSALYLCASSEGLAGGPRGETQYFGPGTRLLVL.

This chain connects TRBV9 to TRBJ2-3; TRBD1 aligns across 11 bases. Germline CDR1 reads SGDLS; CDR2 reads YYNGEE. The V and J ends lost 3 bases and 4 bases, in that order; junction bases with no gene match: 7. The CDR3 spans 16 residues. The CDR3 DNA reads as TGTGCCAGCAGCGGCGGGACAGGGGGTATTCCAGATACGCAGTATTTT. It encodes CASSGGTGGIPDTQYF.

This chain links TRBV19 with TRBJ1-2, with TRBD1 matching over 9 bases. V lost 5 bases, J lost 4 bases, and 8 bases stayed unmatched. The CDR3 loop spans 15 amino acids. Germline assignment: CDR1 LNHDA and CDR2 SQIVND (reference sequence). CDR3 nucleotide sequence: TGTGCCAGTAGTCTTGGGACAGGGTCAATCTATGGCTACACCTTC. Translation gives CASSLGTGSIYGYTF.

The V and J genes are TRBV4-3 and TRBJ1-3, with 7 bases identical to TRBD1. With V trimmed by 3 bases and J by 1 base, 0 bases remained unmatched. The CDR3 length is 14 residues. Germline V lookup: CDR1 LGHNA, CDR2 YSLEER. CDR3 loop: CASSQTGSGNTIYF. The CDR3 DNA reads TGCGCCAGCAGCCAGACAGGGTCTGGAAACACCATATATTTT.

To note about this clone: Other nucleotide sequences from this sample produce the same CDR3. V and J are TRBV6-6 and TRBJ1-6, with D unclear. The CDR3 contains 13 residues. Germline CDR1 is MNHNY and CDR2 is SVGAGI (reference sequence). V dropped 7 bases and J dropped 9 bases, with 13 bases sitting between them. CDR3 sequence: CASTPHTASPLHF. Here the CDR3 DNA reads TGTGCCAGCACCCCCCATACAGCTTCACCCCTCCACTTT.

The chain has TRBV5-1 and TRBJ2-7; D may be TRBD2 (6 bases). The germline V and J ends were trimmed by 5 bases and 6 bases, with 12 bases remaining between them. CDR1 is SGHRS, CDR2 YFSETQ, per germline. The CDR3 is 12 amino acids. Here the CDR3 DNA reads TGCGCCAGCAGTCTCGGGAGCGGCGAGCAGTACTTC. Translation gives CASSLGSGEQYF.

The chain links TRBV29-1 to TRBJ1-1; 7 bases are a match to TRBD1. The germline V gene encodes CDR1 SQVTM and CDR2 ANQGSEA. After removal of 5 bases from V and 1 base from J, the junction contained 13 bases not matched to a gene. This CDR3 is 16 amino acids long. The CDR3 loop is CSVQGQLWMRNTEAFF. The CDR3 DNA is TGCAGCGTTCAGGGACAGCTATGGATGAGGAACACTGAAGCTTTCTTT.

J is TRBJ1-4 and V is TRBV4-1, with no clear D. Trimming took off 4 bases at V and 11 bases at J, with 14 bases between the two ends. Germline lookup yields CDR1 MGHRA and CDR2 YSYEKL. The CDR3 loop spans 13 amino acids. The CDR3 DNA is TGCGCCAGCAGCCCGGGGAAGCAAGGGAAACTGTTTTTT. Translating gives CASSPGKQGKLFF.

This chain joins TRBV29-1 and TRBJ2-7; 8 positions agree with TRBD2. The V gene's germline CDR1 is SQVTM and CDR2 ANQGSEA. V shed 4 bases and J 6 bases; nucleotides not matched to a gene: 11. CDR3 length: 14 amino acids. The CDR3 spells CSVASGRGGGEQYF. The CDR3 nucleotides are TGCAGCGTTGCGAGTGGACGGGGGGGCGGCGAGCAGTACTTC.

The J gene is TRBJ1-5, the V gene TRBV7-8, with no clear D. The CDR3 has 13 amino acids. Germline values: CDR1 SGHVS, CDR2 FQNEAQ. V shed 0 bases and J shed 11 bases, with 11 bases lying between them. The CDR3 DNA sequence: TGTGCCAGCAGCTTAGCCCGTAACGGAGCCCAGCATTTT. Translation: CASSLARNGAQHF.

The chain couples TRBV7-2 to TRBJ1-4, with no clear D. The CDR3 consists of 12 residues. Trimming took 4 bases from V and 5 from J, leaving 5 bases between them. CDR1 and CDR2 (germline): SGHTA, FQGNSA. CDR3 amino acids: CASSSFNEKLFF. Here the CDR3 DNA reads TGTGCCAGCAGCTCTTTCAATGAAAAACTGTTTTTT.

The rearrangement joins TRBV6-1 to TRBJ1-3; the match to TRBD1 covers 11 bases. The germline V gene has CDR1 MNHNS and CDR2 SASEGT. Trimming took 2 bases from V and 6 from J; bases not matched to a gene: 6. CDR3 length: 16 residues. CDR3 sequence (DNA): TGTGCCAGCAGTGAACCCCGGGACAGGGGGAAAAACACCATATATTTT. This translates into CASSEPRDRGKNTIYF.

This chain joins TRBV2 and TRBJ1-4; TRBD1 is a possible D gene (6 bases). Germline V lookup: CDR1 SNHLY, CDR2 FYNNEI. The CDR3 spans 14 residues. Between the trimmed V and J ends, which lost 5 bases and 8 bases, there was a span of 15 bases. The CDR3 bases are TGTGCCAGCAGTCACTATTCAGGGGAGGAAAAACTGTTTTTT. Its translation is CASSHYSGEEKLFF.

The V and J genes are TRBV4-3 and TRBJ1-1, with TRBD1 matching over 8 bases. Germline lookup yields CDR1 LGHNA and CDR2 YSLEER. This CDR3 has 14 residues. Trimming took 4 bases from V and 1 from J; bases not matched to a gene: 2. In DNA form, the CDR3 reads TGCGCCAGCAGCCCGGACAGGGAGAACACTGAAGCTTTCTTT. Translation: CASSPDRENTEAFF.

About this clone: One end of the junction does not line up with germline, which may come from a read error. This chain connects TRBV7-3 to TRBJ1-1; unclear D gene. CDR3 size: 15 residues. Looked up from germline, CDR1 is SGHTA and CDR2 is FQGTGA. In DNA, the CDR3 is TGTGCCAGCAGCTTAAGCCGCGGATTGAACACTGAAGATTTCTTT. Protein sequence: CASSLSRGLNTEDFF.

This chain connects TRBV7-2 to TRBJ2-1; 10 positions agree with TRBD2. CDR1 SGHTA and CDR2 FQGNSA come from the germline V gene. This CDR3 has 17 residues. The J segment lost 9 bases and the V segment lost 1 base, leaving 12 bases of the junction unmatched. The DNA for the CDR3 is TGTGCCAGCAGCTTAGTCATGGGTAGCGGGGGGTTGGCTGAGCAGTTCTTC. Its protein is CASSLVMGSGGLAEQFF.